The clone carrying this T cell receptor (beta chain) was recorded only once. Its specificity is unknown. This specimen belongs to a study of beta chain features in type 1 diabetes. Sequenced material consisted of expressed TCRB transcripts (all of the isolated RNA was reverse transcribed). Here immunoSEQ multiplex PCR was the method, and the copy in TCRdb shows in-frame clones only, minus some. The repertoire consists of about 360,000 clones, with around 13% occurring once and the leading ten covering 0.017%. Study conclusions and caveats: For type 1 diabetes patients, VDJ junctions showed fewer insertions and more deletions.

Germline loops: CDR1 LGHNA, CDR2 YNFKEQ. V was pared by 6 bases and J by 4 bases, with 11 bases of the junction left unmatched. The CDR3 loop spans 16 amino acids. This sequence originates from a man aged 18 to 30 in good health. Sequenced material: naive CD4+ T cells from blood. V and J are TRBV4-2 and TRBJ2-1; 8 bases match TRBD2. The CDR3 loop reads CASSGHSGNKYNEQFF. The CDR3 nucleotides read TGTGCCAGCAGTGGCCATAGCGGGAATAAATACAATGAGCAGTTCTTC.